Listed here are 11 T cell receptor beta chains from one sample, sequenced in a study of T cell responses to AZD1222 COVID-19 vaccine. The assay was immunoSEQ multiplex PCR, and TCRdb's table has in-frame clones only and misses some. The table has about 84,000 clones, approximately 92% seen once. Sequenced material: peripheral blood, taken on day 0 of AZD1222 vaccination. The source of these receptors is an adult in good health.

This chain uses TRBV5-1 with TRBJ2-7, with 14 bases matching TRBD2. The V and J ends lost 2 bases and 1 base, in that order; junction bases with no gene match: 5. The CDR3 runs 17 residues. Germline lookup yields CDR1 SGHRS and CDR2 YFSETQ. CDR3 protein: CASSFKTSGRASYEQYF. The CDR3 DNA is TGCGCCAGCAGCTTCAAGACTAGCGGGAGGGCTTCCTACGAGCAGTACTTC.

J is TRBJ1-5 and V is TRBV18; D remains ambiguous. The CDR3 spans 16 residues. V lost 4 bases, J lost 6 bases, and 19 bases lay in between. Germline loops: CDR1 KGHSH, CDR2 LQKENI. CDR3 amino acids: CASSLVSVRFGQPQHF. DNA of the CDR3: TGTGCCAGCTCACTAGTCTCGGTTCGGTTTGGTCAGCCCCAGCATTTT. Looking up the rest from reference TRBV18 and TRBJ1-5 gives the full variable domain: NAGVMQNPRHLVRRRGQEARLRCSPMKGHSHVYWYRQLPEEGLKFMVYLQKENIIDESGMPKERFSAEFPKEGPSILRIQQVVRGDSAAYFCASSLVSVRFGQPQHFGDGTRLSIL.

The rearrangement joins TRBV9 to TRBJ1-4, with D tentatively TRBD1 (6 bases). Trimming cost V 4 bases and J 7 bases, with 17 bases left between them. This CDR3 is built from 15 residues. Per the germline V gene, CDR1 is SGDLS and CDR2 is YYNGEE. CDR3 amino acids: CASSPRSGEGEKLFF. CDR3 nucleotide sequence: TGTGCCAGCAGCCCCCGCTCAGGGGAGGGTGAAAAACTGTTTTTT.

The rearrangement uses TRBV5-1 and TRBJ2-5, with TRBD1 identical over 7 bases. This CDR3 region has 14 residues. The ends lost 7 bases at V and 5 bases at J; junction bases unmatched: 11. Germline assignment: CDR1 SGHRS and CDR2 YFSETQ. CDR3 nucleotides: TGCGCCAGCGGACAAGGGACAGTGGGGGAGACCCAGTACTTC. This translates into CASGQGTVGETQYF.

This clone has a single count. The chain recombines TRBV28 with TRBJ2-7, with D possibly matching TRBD1 (5 bases). Germline V gene data show CDR1 as MDHEN and CDR2 as SYDVKM. V was shortened by 6 bases and J by 3 bases, with 12 bases between the two germline ends. This CDR3 is 13 amino acids long. DNA for the CDR3: TGTGCCAGCAGAACCGGGCAGGGCTACGAGCAGTACTTC. Protein sequence: CASRTGQGYEQYF.

This chain connects TRBV7-2 to TRBJ2-1, with 12 bases that match TRBD2. The CDR3 has 17 amino acids. Looked up from germline, CDR1 is SGHTA and CDR2 is FQGNSA. V lost 1 base to trimming and J lost 6 bases; unmatched junction nucleotides: 7. The CDR3 spells CASSLELPSGRGNEQFF. The CDR3 DNA follows: TGTGCCAGCAGCTTAGAATTGCCTAGCGGGAGGGGCAATGAGCAGTTCTTC.

The V and J genes are TRBV5-1 and TRBJ1-5; D gene ambiguous. Per germline, CDR1 SGHRS and CDR2 YFSETQ. The CDR3 is 15 residues long. V was pared by 0 bases and J by 0 bases, with 7 bases between. The CDR3, as DNA: TGCGCCAGCAGCTTGGGGCAGTCTAGCAATCAGCCCCAGCATTTT. Amino acid sequence: CASSLGQSSNQPQHF. Supplemented by reference TRBV5-1 and TRBJ1-5, the full variable domain reads KAGVTQTPRYLIKTRGQQVTLSCSPISGHRSVSWYQQTPGQGLQFLFEYFSETQRNKGNFPGRFSGRQFSNSRSEMNVSTLELGDSALYLCASSLGQSSNQPQHFGDGTRLSIL.

The rearrangement uses TRBV5-1 and TRBJ1-4; TRBD1 is a possible D gene (6 bases). Germline V CDR1 and CDR2: SGHRS, YFSETQ. The CDR3 length is 14 residues. V dropped 4 bases and J dropped 8 bases, with 15 bases sitting between them. The chain's CDR3 is CASSTGSEREKLFF. The CDR3 region has the DNA TGCGCCAGCAGCACAGGGTCTGAGCGGGAAAAACTGTTTTTT.

J is TRBJ2-3 and V is TRBV7-2; D is possibly TRBD2 (5 bases). The germline V and J ends were trimmed by 5 bases and 5 bases, with 11 bases remaining between them. This CDR3 has 13 residues. From germline, CDR1 is SGHTA and CDR2 FQGNSA. In DNA form, the CDR3 reads TGTGCCAGCAGCCCCCGAAGCGGAGATACGCAGTATTTT. It specifies CASSPRSGDTQYF.

This chain connects TRBV9 to TRBJ2-1; 8 bases are a match to TRBD1. The CDR3 has 19 residues. Trimming at V came to 0 bases and at J to 0 bases, leaving 11 bases not matched to a gene. Germline CDR1 SGDLS, CDR2 YYNGEE. As DNA, the CDR3 is TGTGCCAGCAGCGTAGCTCCCCGACAGGGGCCCGTCTCCTACAATGAGCAGTTCTTC. It specifies CASSVAPRQGPVSYNEQFF.

CDR3 bases: TGTGCCAGCAGTCGCCCCGGGACAGGAATCTACGAGCAGTACTTC. It is translated as CASSRPGTGIYEQYF. The V call is TRBV27, the J call TRBJ2-7; TRBD1 matches 8 bases. The CDR3 contains 15 residues. The germline CDR1 and CDR2 sequences are MNHEY and SMNVEV (reference sequence). The V gene end was trimmed by 5 bases and the J gene end by 3 bases; junction bases not matched to a gene: 9.